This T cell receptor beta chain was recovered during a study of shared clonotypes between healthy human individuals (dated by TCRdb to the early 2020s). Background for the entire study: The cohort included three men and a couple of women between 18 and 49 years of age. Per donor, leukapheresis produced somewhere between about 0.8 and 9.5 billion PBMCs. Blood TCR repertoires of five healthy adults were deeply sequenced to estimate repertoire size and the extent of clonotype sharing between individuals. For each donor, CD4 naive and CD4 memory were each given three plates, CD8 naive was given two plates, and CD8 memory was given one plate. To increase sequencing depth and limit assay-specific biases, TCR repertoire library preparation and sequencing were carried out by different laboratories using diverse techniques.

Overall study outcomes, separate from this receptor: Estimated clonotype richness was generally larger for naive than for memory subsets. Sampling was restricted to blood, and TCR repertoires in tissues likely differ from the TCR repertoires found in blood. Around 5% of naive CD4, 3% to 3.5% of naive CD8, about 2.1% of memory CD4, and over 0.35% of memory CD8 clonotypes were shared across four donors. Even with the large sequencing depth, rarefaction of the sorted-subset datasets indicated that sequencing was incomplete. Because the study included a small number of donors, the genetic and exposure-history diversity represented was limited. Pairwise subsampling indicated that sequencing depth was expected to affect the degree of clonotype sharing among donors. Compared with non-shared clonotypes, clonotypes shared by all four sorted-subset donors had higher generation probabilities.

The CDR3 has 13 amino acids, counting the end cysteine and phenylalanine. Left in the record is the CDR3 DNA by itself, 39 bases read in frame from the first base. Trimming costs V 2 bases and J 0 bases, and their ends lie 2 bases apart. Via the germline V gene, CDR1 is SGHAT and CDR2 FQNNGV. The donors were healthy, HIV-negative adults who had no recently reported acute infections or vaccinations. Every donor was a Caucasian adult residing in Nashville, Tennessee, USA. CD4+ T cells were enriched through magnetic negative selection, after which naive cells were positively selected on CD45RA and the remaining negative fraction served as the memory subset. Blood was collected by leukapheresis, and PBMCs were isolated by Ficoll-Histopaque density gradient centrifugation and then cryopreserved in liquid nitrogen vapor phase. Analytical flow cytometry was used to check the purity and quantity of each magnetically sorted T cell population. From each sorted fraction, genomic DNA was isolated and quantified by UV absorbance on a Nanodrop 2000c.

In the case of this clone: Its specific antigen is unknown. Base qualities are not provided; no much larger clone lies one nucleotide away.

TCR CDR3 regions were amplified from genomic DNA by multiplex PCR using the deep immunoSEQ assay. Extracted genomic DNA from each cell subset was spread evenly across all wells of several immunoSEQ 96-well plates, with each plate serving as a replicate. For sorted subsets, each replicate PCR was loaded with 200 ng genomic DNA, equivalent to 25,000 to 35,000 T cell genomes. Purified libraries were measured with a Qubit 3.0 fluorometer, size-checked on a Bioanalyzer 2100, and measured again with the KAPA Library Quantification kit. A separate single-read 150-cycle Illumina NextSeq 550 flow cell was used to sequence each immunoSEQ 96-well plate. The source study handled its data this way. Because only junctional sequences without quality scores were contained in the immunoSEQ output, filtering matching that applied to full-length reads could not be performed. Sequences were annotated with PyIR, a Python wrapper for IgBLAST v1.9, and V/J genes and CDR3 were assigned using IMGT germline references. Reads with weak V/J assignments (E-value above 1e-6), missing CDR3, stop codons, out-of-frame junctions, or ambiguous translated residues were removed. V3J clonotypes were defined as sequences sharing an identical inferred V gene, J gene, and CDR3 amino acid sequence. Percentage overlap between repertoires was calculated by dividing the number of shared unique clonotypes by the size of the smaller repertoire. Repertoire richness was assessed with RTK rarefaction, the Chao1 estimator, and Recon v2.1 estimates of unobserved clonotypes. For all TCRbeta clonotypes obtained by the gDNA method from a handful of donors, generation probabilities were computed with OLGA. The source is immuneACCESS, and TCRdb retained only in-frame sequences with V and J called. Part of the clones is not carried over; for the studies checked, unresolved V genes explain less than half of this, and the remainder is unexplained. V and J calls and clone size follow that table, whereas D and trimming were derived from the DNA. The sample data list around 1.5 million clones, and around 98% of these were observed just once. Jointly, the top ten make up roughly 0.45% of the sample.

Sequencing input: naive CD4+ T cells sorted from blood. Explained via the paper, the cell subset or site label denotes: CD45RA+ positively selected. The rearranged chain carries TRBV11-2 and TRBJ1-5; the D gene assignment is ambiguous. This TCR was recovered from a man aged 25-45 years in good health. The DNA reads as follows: TGTGCCAGCAGCTTAAGTAGCAATCAGCCCCAGCATTTT. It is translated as CASSLSSNQPQHF. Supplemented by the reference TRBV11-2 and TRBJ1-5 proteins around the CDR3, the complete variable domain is EAGVAQSPRYKIIEKRQSVAFWCNPISGHATLYWYQQILGQGPKLLIQFQNNGVVDDSQLPKDRFSAERLKGVDSTLKIQPAKLEDSAVYLCASSLSSNQPQHFGDGTRLSIL.